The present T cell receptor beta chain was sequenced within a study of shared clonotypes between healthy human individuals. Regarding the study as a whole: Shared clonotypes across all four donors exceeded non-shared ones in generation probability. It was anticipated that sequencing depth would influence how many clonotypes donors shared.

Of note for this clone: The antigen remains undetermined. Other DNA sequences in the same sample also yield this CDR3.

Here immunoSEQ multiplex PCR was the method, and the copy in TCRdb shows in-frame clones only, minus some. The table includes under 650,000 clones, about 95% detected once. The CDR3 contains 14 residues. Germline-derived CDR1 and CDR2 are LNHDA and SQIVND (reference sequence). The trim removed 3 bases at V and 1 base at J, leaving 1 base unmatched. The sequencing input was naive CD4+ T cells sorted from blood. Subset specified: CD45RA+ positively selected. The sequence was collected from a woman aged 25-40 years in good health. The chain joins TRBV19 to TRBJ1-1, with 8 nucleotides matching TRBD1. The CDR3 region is CASSIDRGNTEAFF. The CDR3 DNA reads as TGTGCCAGTAGTATCGACAGGGGGAACACTGAAGCTTTCTTT. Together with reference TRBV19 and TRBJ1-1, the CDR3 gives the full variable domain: DGGITQSPKYLFRKEGQNVTLSCEQNLNHDAMYWYRQDPGQGLRLIYYSQIVNDFQKGDIAEGYSVSREKKESFPLTVTSAQKNPTAFYLCASSIDRGNTEAFFGQGTRLTVV.